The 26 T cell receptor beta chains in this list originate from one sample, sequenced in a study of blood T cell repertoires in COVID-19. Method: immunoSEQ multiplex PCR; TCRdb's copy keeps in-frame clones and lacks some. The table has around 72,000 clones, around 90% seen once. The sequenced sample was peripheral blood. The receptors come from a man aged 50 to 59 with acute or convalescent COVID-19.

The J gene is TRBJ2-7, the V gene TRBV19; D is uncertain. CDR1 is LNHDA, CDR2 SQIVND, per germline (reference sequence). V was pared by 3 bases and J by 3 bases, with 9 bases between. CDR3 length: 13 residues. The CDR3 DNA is TGTGCCAGTAGTATCGCGGTGGGCTACGAGCAGTACTTC. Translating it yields CASSIAVGYEQYF.

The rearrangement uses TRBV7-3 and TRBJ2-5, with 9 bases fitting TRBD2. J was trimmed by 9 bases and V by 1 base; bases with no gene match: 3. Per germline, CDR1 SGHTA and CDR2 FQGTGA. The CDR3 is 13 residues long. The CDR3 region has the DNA TGTGCCAGCAGCTTAATAGCGGGGGAGCCCCAGTACTTC. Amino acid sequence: CASSLIAGEPQYF.

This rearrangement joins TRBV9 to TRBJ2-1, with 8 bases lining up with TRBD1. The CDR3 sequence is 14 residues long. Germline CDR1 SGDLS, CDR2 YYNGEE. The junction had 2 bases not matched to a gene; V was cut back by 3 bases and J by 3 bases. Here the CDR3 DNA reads TGTGCCAGCAGCGCAGGGGGCGGCTACAATGAGCAGTTCTTC. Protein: CASSAGGGYNEQFF.

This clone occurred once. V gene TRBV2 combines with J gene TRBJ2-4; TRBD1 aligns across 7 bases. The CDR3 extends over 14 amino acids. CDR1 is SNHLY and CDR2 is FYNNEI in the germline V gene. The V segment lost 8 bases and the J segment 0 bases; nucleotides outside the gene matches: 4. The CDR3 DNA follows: TGTGCCAGCGGGGACAGCGGAGCCAAAAACATTCAGTACTTC. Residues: CASGDSGAKNIQYF.

The CDR3 sequence is CAISESRGGDQPQHF. As DNA, the CDR3 is TGTGCCATCAGTGAGTCGCGGGGAGGAGATCAGCCCCAGCATTTT. The rearrangement uses TRBV10-3 and TRBJ1-5; D is undetermined. Germline CDR1 reads ENHRY; CDR2 reads SYGVKD. CDR3 length equals 15 residues. V lost 0 bases, J lost 5 bases, and 11 bases lay in between.

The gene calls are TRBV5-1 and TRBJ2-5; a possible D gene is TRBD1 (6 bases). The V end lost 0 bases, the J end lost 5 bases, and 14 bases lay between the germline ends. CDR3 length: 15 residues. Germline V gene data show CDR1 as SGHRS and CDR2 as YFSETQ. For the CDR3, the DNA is TGCGCCAGCAGCTTGGGTGGGACAATCGCGGAGACCCAGTACTTC. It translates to CASSLGGTIAETQYF.

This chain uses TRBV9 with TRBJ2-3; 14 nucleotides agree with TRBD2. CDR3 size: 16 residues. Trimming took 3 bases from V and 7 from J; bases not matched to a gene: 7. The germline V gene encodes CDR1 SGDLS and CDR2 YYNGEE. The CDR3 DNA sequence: TGTGCCAGCAGCGACTCCGGACTAGCGGGGGGTAATACGCAGTATTTT. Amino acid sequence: CASSDSGLAGGNTQYF. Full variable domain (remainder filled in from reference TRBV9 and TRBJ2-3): DSGVTQTPKHLITATGQRVTLRCSPRSGDLSVYWYQQSLDQGLQFLIQYYNGEERAKGNILERFSAQQFPDLHSELNLSSLELGDSALYFCASSDSGLAGGNTQYFGPGTRLTVL.

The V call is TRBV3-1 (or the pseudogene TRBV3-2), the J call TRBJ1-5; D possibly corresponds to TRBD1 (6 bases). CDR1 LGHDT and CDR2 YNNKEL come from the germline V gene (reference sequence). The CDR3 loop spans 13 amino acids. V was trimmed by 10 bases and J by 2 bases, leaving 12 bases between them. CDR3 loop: CATGVKGNQPQHF. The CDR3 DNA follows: TGTGCCACAGGGGTCAAGGGCAATCAGCCCCAGCATTTT.

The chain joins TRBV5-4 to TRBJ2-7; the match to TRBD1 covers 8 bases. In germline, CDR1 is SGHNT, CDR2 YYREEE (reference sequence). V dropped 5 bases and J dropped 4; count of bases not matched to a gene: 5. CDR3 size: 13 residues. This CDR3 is CASRAQGAYEQYF. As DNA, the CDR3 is TGTGCCAGCAGGGCGCAGGGGGCTTACGAGCAGTACTTC.

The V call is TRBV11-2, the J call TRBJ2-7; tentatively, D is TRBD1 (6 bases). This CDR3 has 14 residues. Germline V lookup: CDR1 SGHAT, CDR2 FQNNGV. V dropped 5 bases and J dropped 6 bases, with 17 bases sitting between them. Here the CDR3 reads CASSGDVGAREQYF. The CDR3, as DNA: TGTGCCAGCAGCGGGGATGTGGGGGCGCGCGAGCAGTACTTC.

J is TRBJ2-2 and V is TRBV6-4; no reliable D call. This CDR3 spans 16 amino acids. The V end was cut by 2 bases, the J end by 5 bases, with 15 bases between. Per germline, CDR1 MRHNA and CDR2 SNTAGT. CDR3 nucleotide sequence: TGTGCCAGCAGTGACCCCACAGTGGGCAGTACCGGGGAGCTGTTTTTT. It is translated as CASSDPTVGSTGELFF.

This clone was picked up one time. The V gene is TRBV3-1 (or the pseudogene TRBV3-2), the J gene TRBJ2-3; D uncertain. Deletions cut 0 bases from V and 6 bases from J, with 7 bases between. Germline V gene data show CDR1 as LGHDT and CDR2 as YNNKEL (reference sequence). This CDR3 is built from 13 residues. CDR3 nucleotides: TGTGCCAGCAGCCAAGAAAGGCGGGATACGCAGTATTTT. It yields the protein CASSQERRDTQYF.

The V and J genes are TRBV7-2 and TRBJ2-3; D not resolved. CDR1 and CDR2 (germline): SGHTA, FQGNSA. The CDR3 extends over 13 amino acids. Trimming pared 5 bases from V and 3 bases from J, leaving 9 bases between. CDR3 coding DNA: TGTGCCAGCAGCATAGAGAGGACAGATACGCAGTATTTT. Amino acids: CASSIERTDTQYF.

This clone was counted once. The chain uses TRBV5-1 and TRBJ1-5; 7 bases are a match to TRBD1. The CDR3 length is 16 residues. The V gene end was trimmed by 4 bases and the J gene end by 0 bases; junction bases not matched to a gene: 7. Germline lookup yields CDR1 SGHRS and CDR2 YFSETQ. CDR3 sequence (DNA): TGCGCCAGCAGCCCGGGGACAGCATTTAGCAATCAGCCCCAGCATTTT. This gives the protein CASSPGTAFSNQPQHF.

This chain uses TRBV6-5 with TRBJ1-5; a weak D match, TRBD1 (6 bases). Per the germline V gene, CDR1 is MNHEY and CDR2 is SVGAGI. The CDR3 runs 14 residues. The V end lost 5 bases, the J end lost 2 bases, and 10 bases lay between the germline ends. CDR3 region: CASSPNRGNQPQHF. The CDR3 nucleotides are TGTGCCAGCAGTCCCAACAGGGGCAATCAGCCCCAGCATTTT.

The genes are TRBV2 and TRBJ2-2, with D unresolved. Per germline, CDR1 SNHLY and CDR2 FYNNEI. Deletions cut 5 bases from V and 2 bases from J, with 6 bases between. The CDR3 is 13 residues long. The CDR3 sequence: CASSTANTGELFF. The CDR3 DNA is TGTGCCAGCAGTACAGCTAACACCGGGGAGCTGTTTTTT.

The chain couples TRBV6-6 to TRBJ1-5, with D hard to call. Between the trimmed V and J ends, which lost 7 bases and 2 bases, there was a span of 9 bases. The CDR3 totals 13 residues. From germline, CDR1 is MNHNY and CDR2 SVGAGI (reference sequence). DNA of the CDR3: TGTGCCAGCACCCCGGCGGGCAATCAGCCCCAGCATTTT. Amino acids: CASTPAGNQPQHF.

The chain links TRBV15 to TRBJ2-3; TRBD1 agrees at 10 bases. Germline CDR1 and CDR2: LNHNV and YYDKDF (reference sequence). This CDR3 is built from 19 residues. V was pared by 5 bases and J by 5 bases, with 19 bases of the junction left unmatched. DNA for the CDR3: TGTGCCACCAGCGGTAGGACAGGGGGACATTCTTCCATTGGAGATACGCAGTATTTT. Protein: CATSGRTGGHSSIGDTQYF.

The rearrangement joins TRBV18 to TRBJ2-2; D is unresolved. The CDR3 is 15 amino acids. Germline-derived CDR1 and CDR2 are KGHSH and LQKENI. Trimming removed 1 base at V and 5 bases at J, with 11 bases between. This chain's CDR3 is CASSPRSGGTGELFF. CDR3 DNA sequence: TGTGCCAGCTCACCACGATCGGGTGGGACCGGGGAGCTGTTTTTT.

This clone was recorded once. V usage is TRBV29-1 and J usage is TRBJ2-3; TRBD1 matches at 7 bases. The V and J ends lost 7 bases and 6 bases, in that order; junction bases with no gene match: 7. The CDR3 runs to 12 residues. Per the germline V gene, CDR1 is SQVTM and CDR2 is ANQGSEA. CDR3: CSGKGTADTQYF. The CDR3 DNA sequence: TGCAGCGGTAAAGGGACAGCTGATACGCAGTATTTT.

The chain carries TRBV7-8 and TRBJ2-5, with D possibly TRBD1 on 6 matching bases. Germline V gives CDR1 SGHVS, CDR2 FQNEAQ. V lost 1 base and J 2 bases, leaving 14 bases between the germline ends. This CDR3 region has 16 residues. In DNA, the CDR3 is TGTGCCAGCAGCTTAGTGATGGGGGCAGTACAAGAGACCCAGTACTTC. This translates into CASSLVMGAVQETQYF.

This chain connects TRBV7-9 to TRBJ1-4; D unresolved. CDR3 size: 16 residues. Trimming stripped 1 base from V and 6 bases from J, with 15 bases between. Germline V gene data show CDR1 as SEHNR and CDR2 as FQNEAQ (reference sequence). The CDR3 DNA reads TGTGCCAGCAGCTTAGGGAGGGTCTTCGGGGATGAAAAACTGTTTTTT. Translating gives CASSLGRVFGDEKLFF.

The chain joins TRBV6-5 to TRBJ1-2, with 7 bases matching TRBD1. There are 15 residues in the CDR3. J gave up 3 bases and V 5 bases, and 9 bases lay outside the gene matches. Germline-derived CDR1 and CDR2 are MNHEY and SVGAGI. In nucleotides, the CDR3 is TGTGCCAGCAGTACCCAAGGAGGGGGCGACTATGGCTACACCTTC. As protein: CASSTQGGGDYGYTF.

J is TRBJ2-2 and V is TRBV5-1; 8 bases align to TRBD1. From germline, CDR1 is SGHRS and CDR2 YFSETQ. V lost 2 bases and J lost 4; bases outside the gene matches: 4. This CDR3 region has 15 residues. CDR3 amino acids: CASSFQQGGTGELFF. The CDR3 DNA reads TGCGCCAGCAGCTTCCAACAGGGGGGCACCGGGGAGCTGTTTTTT. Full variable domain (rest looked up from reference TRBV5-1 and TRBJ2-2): KAGVTQTPRYLIKTRGQQVTLSCSPISGHRSVSWYQQTPGQGLQFLFEYFSETQRNKGNFPGRFSGRQFSNSRSEMNVSTLELGDSALYLCASSFQQGGTGELFFGEGSRLTVL.

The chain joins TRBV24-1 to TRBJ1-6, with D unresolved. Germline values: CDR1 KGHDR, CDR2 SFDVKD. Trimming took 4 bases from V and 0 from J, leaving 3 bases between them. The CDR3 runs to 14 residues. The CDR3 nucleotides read TGTGCCACCAGTGAGAGCTCCTATAATTCACCCCTCCACTTT. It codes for CATSESSYNSPLHF.

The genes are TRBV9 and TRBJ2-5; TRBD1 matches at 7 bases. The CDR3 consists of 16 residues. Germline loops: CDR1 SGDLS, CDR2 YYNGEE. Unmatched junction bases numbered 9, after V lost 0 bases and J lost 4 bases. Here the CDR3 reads CASSVGVQGSGETQYF. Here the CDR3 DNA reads TGTGCCAGCAGCGTAGGGGTACAGGGGAGCGGAGAGACCCAGTACTTC. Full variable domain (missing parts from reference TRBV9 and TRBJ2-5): DSGVTQTPKHLITATGQRVTLRCSPRSGDLSVYWYQQSLDQGLQFLIQYYNGEERAKGNILERFSAQQFPDLHSELNLSSLELGDSALYFCASSVGVQGSGETQYFGPGTRLLVL.